This T cell receptor (beta chain) is from a study of blood T cell repertoires in COVID-19. Study in general: The United States, Italy and Spain provided the acute and convalescent COVID-19 samples. The cDNA or gDNA used as material had been derived from T cells, B-cell-depleted T cells, or PBMCs.

V was clipped by 5 bases and J by 4 bases, with 21 bases between them. The CDR3 is 17 residues long. The germline V gene has CDR1 SGHTA and CDR2 FQGNSA. In the original workflow: Amplification of reference gene primers provided the estimated nucleated cell counts. Sequencing used immunoSEQ multiplex PCR; TCRdb keeps in-frame clones, though not all of them. V and J calls and clone size come straight from that table; D and trimming were deduced from the DNA. The sample records under 95,000 clones, under 85% being singletons. Sequencing was performed on peripheral blood. This clonotype originated in an elderly woman with acute or convalescent COVID-19. The gene calls are TRBV7-2 and TRBJ1-3; D may be TRBD1 (5 bases). CDR3 loop: CASSLRDPSLFGNTIYF. The CDR3 bases are TGTGCCAGCAGCCTCAGGGATCCCTCTCTTTTCGGAAACACCATATATTTT.